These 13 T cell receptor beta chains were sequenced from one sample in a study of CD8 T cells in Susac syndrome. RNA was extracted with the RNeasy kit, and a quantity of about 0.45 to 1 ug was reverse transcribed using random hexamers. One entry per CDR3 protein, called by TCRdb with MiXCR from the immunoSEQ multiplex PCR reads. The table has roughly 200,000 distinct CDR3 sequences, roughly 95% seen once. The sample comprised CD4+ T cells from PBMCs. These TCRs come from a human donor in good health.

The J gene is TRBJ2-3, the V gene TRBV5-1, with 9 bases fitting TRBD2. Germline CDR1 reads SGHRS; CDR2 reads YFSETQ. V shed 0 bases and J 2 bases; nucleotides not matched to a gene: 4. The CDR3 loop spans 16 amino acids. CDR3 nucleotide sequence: TGCGCCAGCAGCTTGGGGCCTAGCGGGAACACAGATACGCAGTATTTT. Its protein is CASSLGPSGNTDTQYF.

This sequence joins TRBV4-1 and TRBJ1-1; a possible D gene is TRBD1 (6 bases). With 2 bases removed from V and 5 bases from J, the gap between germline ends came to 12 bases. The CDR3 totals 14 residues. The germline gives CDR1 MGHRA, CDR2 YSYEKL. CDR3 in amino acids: CASSQTGRWTEAFF. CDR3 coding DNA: TGCGCCAGCAGCCAAACAGGGAGATGGACTGAAGCTTTCTTT.

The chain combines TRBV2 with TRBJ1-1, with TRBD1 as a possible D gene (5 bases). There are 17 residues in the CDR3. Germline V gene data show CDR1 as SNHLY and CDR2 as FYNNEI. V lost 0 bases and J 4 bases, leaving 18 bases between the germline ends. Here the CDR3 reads CASSEARGVGVPTEAFF. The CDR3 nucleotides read TGTGCCAGCAGTGAAGCGCGCGGTGTGGGGGTTCCCACTGAAGCTTTCTTT.

The CDR3: CASGQGDGELFF. CDR3 in DNA: TGTGCTAGTGGGCAGGGGGACGGGGAGCTGTTTTTT. This sequence joins TRBV12-5 and TRBJ2-2, with 7 bases fitting TRBD1. The V gene end was trimmed by 6 bases and the J gene end by 7 bases; junction bases not matched to a gene: 2. From germline, CDR1 is LGHNT and CDR2 FRNRAP. There are 12 residues in the CDR3.

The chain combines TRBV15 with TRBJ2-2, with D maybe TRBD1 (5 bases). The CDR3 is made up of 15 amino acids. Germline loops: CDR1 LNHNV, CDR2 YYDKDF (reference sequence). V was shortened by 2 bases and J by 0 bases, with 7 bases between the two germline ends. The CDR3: CATSRLTANTGELFF. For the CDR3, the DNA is TGTGCCACCAGCAGATTGACAGCGAACACCGGGGAGCTGTTTTTT.

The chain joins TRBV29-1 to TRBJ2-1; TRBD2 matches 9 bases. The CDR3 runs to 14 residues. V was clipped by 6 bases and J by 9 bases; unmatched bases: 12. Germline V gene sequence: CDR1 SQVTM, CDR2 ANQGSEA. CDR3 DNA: TGCAGCGTAAAAGCGGGAGGATCTCGAGGTGAGCAGTTCTTC. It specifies CSVKAGGSRGEQFF.

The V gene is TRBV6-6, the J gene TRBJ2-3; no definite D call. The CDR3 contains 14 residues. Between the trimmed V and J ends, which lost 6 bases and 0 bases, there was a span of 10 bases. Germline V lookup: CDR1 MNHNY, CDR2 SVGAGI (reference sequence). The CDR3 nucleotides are TGTGCCAGCAGGCCGACCTCTAGCACAGATACGCAGTATTTT. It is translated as CASRPTSSTDTQYF.

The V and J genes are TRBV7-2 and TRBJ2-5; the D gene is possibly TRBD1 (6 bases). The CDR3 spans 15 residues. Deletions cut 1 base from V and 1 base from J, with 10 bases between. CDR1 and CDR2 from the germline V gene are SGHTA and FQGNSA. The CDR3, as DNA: TGTGCCAGCAGCTTAGGGGGGACACCCCAAGAGACCCAGTACTTC. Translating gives CASSLGGTPQETQYF.

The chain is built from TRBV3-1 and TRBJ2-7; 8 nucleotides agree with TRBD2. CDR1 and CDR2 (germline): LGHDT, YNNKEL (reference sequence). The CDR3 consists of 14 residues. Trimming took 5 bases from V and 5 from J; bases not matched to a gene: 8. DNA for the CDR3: TGTGCCAGCAGCTTGAGCGGGGGTGATCACGAGCAGTACTTC. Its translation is CASSLSGGDHEQYF.

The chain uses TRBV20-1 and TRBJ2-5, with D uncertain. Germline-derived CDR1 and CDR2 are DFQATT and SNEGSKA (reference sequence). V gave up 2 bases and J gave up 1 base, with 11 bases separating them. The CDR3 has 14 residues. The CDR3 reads CSARTAVLQETQYF. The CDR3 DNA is TGCAGTGCTAGAACCGCGGTACTCCAAGAGACCCAGTACTTC.

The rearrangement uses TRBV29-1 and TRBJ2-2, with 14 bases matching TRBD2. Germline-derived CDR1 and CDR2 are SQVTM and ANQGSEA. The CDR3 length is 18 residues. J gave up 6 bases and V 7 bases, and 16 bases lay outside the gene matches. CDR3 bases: TGCAGCGCCTCCGGACTAGCGGGAGGTCCCCAATCTGCCGGGGAGCTGTTTTTT. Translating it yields CSASGLAGGPQSAGELFF.

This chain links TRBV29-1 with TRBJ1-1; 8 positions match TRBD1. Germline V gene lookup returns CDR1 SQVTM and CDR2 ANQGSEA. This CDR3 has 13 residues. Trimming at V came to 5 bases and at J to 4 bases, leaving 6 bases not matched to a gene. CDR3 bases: TGCAGCGTTACCGGGACAGGTCTCACTGAAGCTTTCTTT. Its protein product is CSVTGTGLTEAFF.

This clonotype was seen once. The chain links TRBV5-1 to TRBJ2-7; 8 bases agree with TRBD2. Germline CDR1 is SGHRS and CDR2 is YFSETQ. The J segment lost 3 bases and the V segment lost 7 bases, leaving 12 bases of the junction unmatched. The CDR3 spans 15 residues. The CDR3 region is CASARGGTQRYEQYF. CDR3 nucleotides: TGCGCCAGCGCCCGCGGGGGGACCCAGCGCTACGAGCAGTACTTC. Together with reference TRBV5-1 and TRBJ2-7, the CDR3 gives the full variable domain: KAGVTQTPRYLIKTRGQQVTLSCSPISGHRSVSWYQQTPGQGLQFLFEYFSETQRNKGNFPGRFSGRQFSNSRSEMNVSTLELGDSALYLCASARGGTQRYEQYFGPGTRLTVT.